This entry concerns a single T cell receptor beta chain. Germline V gene lookup returns CDR1 MNHEY and CDR2 SMNVEV (reference sequence). This CDR3 comprises 14 residues. Germline trimming cut 5 bases from V and 1 base from J; bases unmatched to any gene: 2. Use of 60 Vbeta and 13 Jbeta primers characterized the PCR. TCRdb's table, derived via immunoSEQ multiplex PCR, lists solely in-frame clones and lacks some. The data contain 130,000 or so clones, over 70% of them singletons. This entry is derived from a study of cytomegalovirus exposure and HLA in healthy donors. The TCR was taken from a man aged 25 to 45 in good health and CMV-seronegative. This chain joins TRBV27 and TRBJ1-1, with 9 bases fitting TRBD1. What was sequenced was PBMCs. CDR3 DNA sequence: TGTGCCAGCAGTGGACAGGGGACGAACACTGAAGCTTTCTTT. It translates to CASSGQGTNTEAFF.